This T cell receptor (beta chain) was identified during a study of human T cells and chemical hapten exposure. Time point meaning: pre-sensitization, week 0. The treatment was: therapeutic diphenylcyclopropenone sensitization with weekly scalp DPC. People who gave samples had alopecia, were 18 to 70 years old, and were suitable for DPC. V lost 2 bases and J lost 0, with 7 bases in between. CDR1 and CDR2 (germline): SGHTA, FQGNSA. The CDR3 runs 14 residues. Using its own MiXCR run on the RACE reads, TCRdb lists one record per CDR3 protein. The sample shows some 360,000 distinct CDR3 sequences, approximately 5% of them seen only once. At least ten counts were recorded for this clonotype.

The receptor's source is a woman aged 45-59 years with alopecia areata. Some clones in this sample may be carry-over from other donors' samples. The starting material was whole blood, obtained in connection with sensitization to the hapten diphenylcyclopropenone (DPC). The chain couples TRBV7-2 to TRBJ1-1; no clear D gene. The CDR3 DNA reads as TGTGCCAGCAGCTTAACAGACATGAACACTGAAGCTTTCTTT. This translates into CASSLTDMNTEAFF.